The 14 T cell receptor beta chains presented below share a single source sample, sequenced in a study of radiotherapy plus CTLA-4 blockade in lung cancer. Sequenced by immunoSEQ multiplex PCR; TCRdb stores in-frame clones only, minus some. The table shows 35,000 to 45,000 clones, with about 67% occurring only once. The sample consisted of peripheral blood, taken from a patient treated with radiotherapy plus ipilimumab. The receptors were gathered from a human donor with non-small cell lung cancer who had a partial response to radiotherapy plus ipilimumab.

This clone counts as medium-sized (0.01 to 0.1%). J is TRBJ1-5 and V is TRBV6-4, with 8 nucleotides matching TRBD1. This CDR3 contains 17 residues. The trim removed 5 bases at V and 2 bases at J, leaving 11 bases unmatched. CDR1 and CDR2 from the germline V gene are MRHNA and SNTAGT. The CDR3 sequence is CASSPMGQAKGNQPQHF. The CDR3 coding sequence is TGTGCCAGCAGTCCTATGGGACAGGCGAAGGGCAATCAGCCCCAGCATTTT.

The rearrangement joins TRBV7-9 to TRBJ2-2; TRBD1 matches at 9 bases. CDR1 and CDR2 from the germline V gene are SEHNR and FQNEAQ (reference sequence). The CDR3 consists of 15 residues. V was pared by 5 bases and J by 3 bases, with 4 bases of the junction left unmatched. This chain's CDR3 is CASSPTGGYTGELFF. The CDR3 nucleotides are TGTGCCAGCAGCCCCACAGGGGGCTACACCGGGGAGCTGTTTTTT.

The V and J genes are TRBV7-9 and TRBJ2-1; 7 bases are shared with TRBD2. The V segment lost 5 bases and the J segment 8 bases; nucleotides outside the gene matches: 12. This CDR3 has 15 amino acids. The germline CDR1 and CDR2 sequences are SEHNR and FQNEAQ (reference sequence). CDR3 residues: CASSPPLALGDEQFF. DNA for the CDR3: TGTGCCAGCAGCCCCCCACTAGCGCTGGGAGATGAGCAGTTCTTC.

This clone was counted only a few times. The chain uses TRBV7-9 and TRBJ1-2, with D hard to call. The germline gives CDR1 SEHNR, CDR2 FQNEAQ (reference sequence). V was trimmed by 1 base and J by 8 bases, leaving 11 bases between them. CDR3 size: 13 residues. CDR3 in DNA: TGTGCCAGCAGCTTAGGGTCCCGGGGAGGCTACACCTTC. This gives the protein CASSLGSRGGYTF.

This clone occurred many times. Within the sample, other DNA sequences also encode this same CDR3. The V call is TRBV14, the J call TRBJ2-1; D is perhaps TRBD1 (7 bases). The germline V gene has CDR1 SGHDN and CDR2 FVKESK. This CDR3 comprises 15 residues. Between the trimmed V and J ends, which lost 7 bases and 7 bases, there was a span of 20 bases. CDR3 region: CASTSSGGGGNEQFF. DNA of the CDR3: TGTGCCAGCACCTCCTCAGGGGGAGGTGGAAATGAGCAGTTCTTC.

This clone was detected a few times. The V gene is TRBV9, the J gene TRBJ2-5; D may be TRBD2 (7 bases). The CDR3 totals 15 residues. Trimming shortened V by 0 bases and J by 1 base, and 10 bases separated the two germline ends. Per germline, CDR1 SGDLS and CDR2 YYNGEE. This CDR3 reads CASSVGGGSQETQYF. In DNA, the CDR3 is TGTGCCAGCAGCGTAGGGGGGGGCAGCCAAGAGACCCAGTACTTC.

This clone was counted between two and nine times. This rearrangement joins TRBV5-1 to TRBJ1-1, with 7 bases fitting TRBD1. CDR1 is SGHRS, CDR2 YFSETQ, per germline. CDR3 length: 15 residues. Trimming removed 4 bases from V and 6 bases from J; junction bases left unmatched: 12. CDR3: CASSREGQLFPEAFF. The CDR3 nucleotides read TGCGCCAGCAGCAGAGAGGGACAGCTTTTTCCTGAAGCTTTCTTT.

This chain uses TRBV7-2 with TRBJ1-5, with D perhaps TRBD1 (5 bases). Trimming cost V 0 bases and J 7 bases, with 13 bases left between them. Germline loops: CDR1 SGHTA, CDR2 FQGNSA. The CDR3 is 15 amino acids. The CDR3 DNA reads TGTGCCAGCAGCTTAGCGTCGCAGGGTCCACAGCCCCAGCATTTT. Protein product: CASSLASQGPQPQHF.

The rearrangement joins TRBV7-9 to TRBJ2-2; D is ambiguous. The CDR3 extends over 16 amino acids. CDR1 is SEHNR and CDR2 is FQNEAQ in the germline V gene (reference sequence). Deletions cut 5 bases from V and 4 bases from J, with 17 bases between. As DNA, the CDR3 is TGTGCCAGCAGCCGTTTGGCAACCACCAGCACCGGGGAGCTGTTTTTT. The encoded protein is CASSRLATTSTGELFF. The variable domain in full, completed from reference TRBV7-9 and TRBJ2-2, reads DTGVSQNPRHKITKRGQNVTFRCDPISEHNRLYWYRQTLGQGPEFLTYFQNEAQLEKSRLLSDRFSAERPKGSFSTLEIQRTEQGDSAMYLCASSRLATTSTGELFFGEGSRLTVL.

The chain couples TRBV18 to TRBJ2-2, with 9 bases aligning to TRBD2. Germline V CDR1 and CDR2: KGHSH, LQKENI. This CDR3 is 16 amino acids long. V lost 3 bases, J lost 5 bases, and 7 bases stayed unmatched. The CDR3 bases are TGTGCCAGCTCACCCCTCGTAGCGGGAGAAACCGGGGAGCTGTTTTTT. It translates to CASSPLVAGETGELFF.

As to this clone: At one of its ends the junction is not consistent with the germline gene, which may arise from a read error. The V and J genes are TRBV6-5 and TRBJ2-7; no clear D. This CDR3 contains 12 residues. Germline V gene lookup returns CDR1 MNHEY and CDR2 SVGAGI. The CDR3 DNA sequence: TGTGCCGGCAGTTCAATTTCCTACGAGCAGTACTTC. Protein sequence: CAGSSISYEQYF.

This clone was seen a handful of times. The chain has TRBV7-2 and TRBJ2-7, with D perhaps TRBD2 (7 bases). V gave up 3 bases and J gave up 0 bases, with 21 bases separating them. Per germline, CDR1 SGHTA and CDR2 FQGNSA. This CDR3 has 18 residues. The CDR3 sequence is CASSFPGGRDEYSYEQYF. CDR3 DNA sequence: TGTGCCAGCAGCTTTCCCGGGGGGCGGGACGAGTACTCCTACGAGCAGTACTTC.

The V call is TRBV4-1, the J call TRBJ1-1; D unresolved. The V gene's germline CDR1 is MGHRA and CDR2 YSYEKL. This CDR3 is 14 amino acids long. The V end lost 3 bases, the J end lost 2 bases, and 10 bases lay between the germline ends. CDR3 DNA: TGCGCCAGCAGCCACCGGGAAACCAACACTGAAGCTTTCTTT. This gives the protein CASSHRETNTEAFF.

This clone was counted at least ten times. The chain recombines TRBV5-1 with TRBJ1-3; 8 positions agree with TRBD1. CDR1 is SGHRS, CDR2 YFSETQ, per germline. V lost 4 bases, J lost 0 bases, and 12 bases stayed unmatched. This CDR3 comprises 18 residues. CDR3 coding DNA: TGCGCCAGCAGCCCCGGACAGGGAGATTTGTACTCTGGAAACACCATATATTTT. Translated, it gives CASSPGQGDLYSGNTIYF.